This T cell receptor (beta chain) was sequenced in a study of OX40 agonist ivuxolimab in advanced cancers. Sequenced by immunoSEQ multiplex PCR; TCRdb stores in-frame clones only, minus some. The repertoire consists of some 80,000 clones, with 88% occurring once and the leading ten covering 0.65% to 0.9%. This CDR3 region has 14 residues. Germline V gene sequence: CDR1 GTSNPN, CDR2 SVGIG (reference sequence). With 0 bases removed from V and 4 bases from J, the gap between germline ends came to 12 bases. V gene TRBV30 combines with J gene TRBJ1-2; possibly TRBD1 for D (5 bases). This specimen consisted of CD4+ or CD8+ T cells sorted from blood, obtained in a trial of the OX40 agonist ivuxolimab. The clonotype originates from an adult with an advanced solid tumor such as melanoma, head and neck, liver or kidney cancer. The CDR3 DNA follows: TGTGCCTGGAGTGTTTATGAAAGGGGCTATGGCTACACCTTC. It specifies CAWSVYERGYGYTF.